The source of this TCR beta chain is a study of shared clonotypes between healthy human individuals. The study's findings and limits: Tissue TCR repertoires likely differ from these blood-only repertoires.

Assay used: immunoSEQ multiplex PCR; TCRdb lists only in-frame clones, some missing. Among around 300,000 clones, 87% were seen once, and the ten largest hold 15% to 20%. Of note for this clone: The antigen remains undetermined.

The CDR3 length is 15 residues. Germline V lookup: CDR1 SGHTA, CDR2 FQGNSA. Trimming pared 1 base from V and 0 bases from J, leaving 10 bases between. What was sequenced was memory CD8+ T cells sorted from blood. The subset was: CD45RO+ cells pooled with CCR7-negative TemRA cells. The V gene is TRBV7-2, the J gene TRBJ2-7; the D call may be TRBD1 or TRBD2 (6 bases each). This TCR was sampled from a man aged 18 to 29 in good health. CDR3 loop: CASSLEGGSSYEQYF. CDR3 sequence (DNA): TGTGCCAGCAGCTTAGAAGGGGGGTCCTCCTACGAGCAGTACTTC.